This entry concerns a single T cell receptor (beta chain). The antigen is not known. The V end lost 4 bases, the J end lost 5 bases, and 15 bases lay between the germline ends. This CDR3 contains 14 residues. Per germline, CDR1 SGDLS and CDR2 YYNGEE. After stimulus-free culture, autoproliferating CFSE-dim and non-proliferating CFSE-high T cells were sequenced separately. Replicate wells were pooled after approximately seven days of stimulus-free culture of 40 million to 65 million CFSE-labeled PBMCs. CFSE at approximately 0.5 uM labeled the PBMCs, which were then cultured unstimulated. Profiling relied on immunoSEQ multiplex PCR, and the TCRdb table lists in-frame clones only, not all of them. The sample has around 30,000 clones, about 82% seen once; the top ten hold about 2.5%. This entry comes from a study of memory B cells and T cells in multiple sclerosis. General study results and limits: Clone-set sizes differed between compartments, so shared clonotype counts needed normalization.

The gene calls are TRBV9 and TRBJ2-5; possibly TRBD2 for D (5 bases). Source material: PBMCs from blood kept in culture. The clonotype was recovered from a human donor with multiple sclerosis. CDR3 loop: CASSPSHSGETQYF. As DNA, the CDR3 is TGTGCCAGCAGCCCTAGTCATTCGGGGGAGACCCAGTACTTC.